Sequencing of this TCR beta chain was carried out in a study of blood T cell repertoires in COVID-19. Study at large: T cells, B-cell-depleted T cells, or PBMCs provided the cDNA or gDNA that served as material.

J was trimmed by 5 bases and V by 5 bases; bases with no gene match: 6. Germline CDR1 is SGHVS and CDR2 is FQNEAQ. This CDR3 has 15 amino acids. This clone was observed a single time. The table came from immunoSEQ multiplex PCR; TCRdb's copy has only in-frame clones and leaves some out. The sample holds approximately 230,000 clones, about 85% seen once. The clonotype was recovered from a young woman with acute COVID-19. V and J are TRBV7-8 and TRBJ1-5, with 10 bases that match TRBD1. Specimen: PBMCs or T cells enriched from blood (not recorded which). The CDR3 nucleotides are TGTGCCAGCAGCCCAGGGGGACAGGGGTATCAGCCCCAGCATTTT. This encodes CASSPGGQGYQPQHF.